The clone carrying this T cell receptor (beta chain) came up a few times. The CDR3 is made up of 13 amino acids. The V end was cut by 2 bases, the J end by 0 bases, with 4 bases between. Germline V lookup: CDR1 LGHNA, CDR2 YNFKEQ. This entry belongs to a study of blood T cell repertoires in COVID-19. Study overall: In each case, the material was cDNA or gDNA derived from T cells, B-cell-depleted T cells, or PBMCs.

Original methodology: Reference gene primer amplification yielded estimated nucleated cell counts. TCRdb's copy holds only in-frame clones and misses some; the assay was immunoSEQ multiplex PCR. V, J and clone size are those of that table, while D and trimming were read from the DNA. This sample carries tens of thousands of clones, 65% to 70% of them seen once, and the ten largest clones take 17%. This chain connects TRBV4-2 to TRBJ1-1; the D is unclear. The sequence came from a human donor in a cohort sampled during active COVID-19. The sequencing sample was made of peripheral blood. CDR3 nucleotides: TGTGCCAGCAGCCAACTTCTGAACACTGAAGCTTTCTTT. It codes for CASSQLLNTEAFF.